This passage covers 21 T cell receptor beta chains from one sample sequenced in a study of blood T cell repertoires in COVID-19. TCRdb keeps only in-frame clones here, not all; method: immunoSEQ multiplex PCR. This sample carries 100,000 to 150,000 clones, less than 90% of them seen once, and the ten largest clones take about a quarter. The sample taken for sequencing was peripheral blood. The receptors come from a woman of 80 years or more with acute or convalescent COVID-19.

V is TRBV5-5 and J is TRBJ1-5; TRBD1 is a possible D gene (6 bases). This CDR3 contains 15 residues. Germline CDR1 is SGHKS and CDR2 is YYEKEE (reference sequence). V was clipped by 4 bases and J by 3 bases, with 14 bases between them. CDR3: CASSRGDTTNQPQHF. In nucleotides, the CDR3 is TGTGCCAGCAGCCGAGGGGACACCACCAATCAGCCCCAGCATTTT.

The chain joins TRBV18 to TRBJ1-2; D ambiguous. The CDR3 runs 14 residues. The germline CDR1 and CDR2 sequences are KGHSH and LQKENI. The germline V and J ends were trimmed by 6 bases and 2 bases, with 13 bases remaining between them. The CDR3 spells CASSSGEGNYGYTF. Written as DNA, the CDR3 is TGTGCCAGCTCCTCCGGGGAGGGCAACTATGGCTACACCTTC.

This chain connects TRBV4-3 to TRBJ2-2, with 8 positions matching TRBD2. CDR1 is LGHNA, CDR2 YSLEER, per germline. The CDR3 has 15 amino acids. V lost 5 bases and J lost 1; bases outside the gene matches: 3. The CDR3 bases are TGCGCCAGCAGCGGGCTAGCGGGGAACACCGGGGAGCTGTTTTTT. Translated: CASSGLAGNTGELFF.

The rearrangement joins TRBV3-1 (or the pseudogene TRBV3-2) to TRBJ1-4; TRBD1 might be the D (6 bases). CDR1 LGHDT and CDR2 YNNKEL come from the germline V gene (reference sequence). This CDR3 contains 14 residues. Trimming took 1 base from V and 7 from J, leaving 10 bases between them. CDR3 loop: CASSQAGGSEKLFF. CDR3 bases: TGTGCCAGCAGCCAAGCGGGGGGCAGTGAAAAACTGTTTTTT.

About this clone: This specimen includes other DNA sequences encoding the same CDR3. The chain uses TRBV18 and TRBJ1-5; TRBD1 might be the D (5 bases). Deletions cut 3 bases from V and 4 bases from J, with 13 bases between. Germline V gene data show CDR1 as KGHSH and CDR2 as LQKENI. This CDR3 is 15 amino acids long. CDR3 nucleotide sequence: TGTGCCAGCTCACCTGGGGGGGTGGGAAATCAGCCCCAGCATTTT. Protein sequence: CASSPGGVGNQPQHF.

With respect to this clone: With a much larger clone just one base away, this may be a read error. CDR3 in amino acids: CASSRQGSDSPLHF. The CDR3 DNA reads TGTGCCAGCAGTCGACAGGGGTCGGATTCACCCCTCCACTTT. This chain links TRBV6-5 with TRBJ1-6; TRBD1 aligns across 8 bases. V trimming: 5 bases; J trimming: 8 bases; junction bases outside the gene matches: 5. Germline CDR1 MNHEY, CDR2 SVGAGI. The CDR3 is 14 residues long.

V usage is TRBV11-2 and J usage is TRBJ1-1, with TRBD1 matching 8 bases. CDR3 length: 14 residues. The germline gives CDR1 SGHAT, CDR2 FQNNGV. Trimming cost V 5 bases and J 9 bases; bases outside gene matches: 11. The CDR3 DNA reads TGTGCCAGCAGCGTCCCGGGGCAGGGGGCGAAAGCTTTCTTT. Its translation is CASSVPGQGAKAFF. The variable domain in full, with the rest retrieved from reference TRBV11-2 and TRBJ1-1, is EAGVAQSPRYKIIEKRQSVAFWCNPISGHATLYWYQQILGQGPKLLIQFQNNGVVDDSQLPKDRFSAERLKGVDSTLKIQPAKLEDSAVYLCASSVPGQGAKAFFGQGTRLTVV.

The gene calls are TRBV5-6 and TRBJ2-1, with unresolved D. V was trimmed by 0 bases and J by 6 bases, leaving 10 bases between them. The CDR3 is made up of 14 amino acids. Looked up from germline, CDR1 is SGHDT and CDR2 is YYEEEE. The CDR3 bases are TGTGCCAGCAGCTTGGACGGGTGGGTCAATGAGCAGTTCTTC. Residues: CASSLDGWVNEQFF.

The rearrangement uses TRBV6-5 and TRBJ1-5; D is perhaps TRBD1 (6 bases). Trimming removed 7 bases from V and 7 bases from J, with 17 bases in between. This CDR3 is 14 amino acids long. Germline CDR1 MNHEY, CDR2 SVGAGI. CDR3 sequence reads: CASTQQGMTQPQHF. The CDR3 DNA follows: TGTGCCAGCACACAACAGGGCATGACACAGCCCCAGCATTTT.

This clone came up once. V is TRBV28 and J is TRBJ1-3; no clear D. V dropped 5 bases and J dropped 4 bases, with 15 bases sitting between them. The CDR3 extends over 15 amino acids. From germline, CDR1 is MDHEN and CDR2 SYDVKM. CDR3 protein: CASSPSLISGNTIYF. DNA of the CDR3: TGTGCCAGCAGTCCATCACTCATATCGGGAAACACCATATATTTT. The whole variable domain, remainder taken from reference TRBV28 and TRBJ1-3, is DVKVTQSSRYLVKRTGEKVFLECVQDMDHENMFWYRQDPGLGLRLIYFSYDVKMKEKGDIPEGYSVSREKKERFSLILESASTNQTSMYLCASSPSLISGNTIYFGEGSWLTVV.

The chain recombines TRBV18 with TRBJ2-2; weak D call: TRBD1 (5 bases). In germline, CDR1 is KGHSH, CDR2 LQKENI. V was cut by 8 bases and J by 1 base, with 8 bases left in between. CDR3 length: 13 amino acids. CDR3 amino acids: CASDGQNTGELFF. The CDR3 DNA sequence: TGTGCCAGCGATGGACAGAACACCGGGGAGCTGTTTTTT.

This clone was recorded only once. The chain carries TRBV4-2 and TRBJ2-1; 8 bases agree with TRBD2. J lost 2 bases, V lost 8 bases, and 2 bases had no gene match. Germline lookup yields CDR1 LGHNA and CDR2 YNFKEQ. The CDR3 is 13 residues long. The CDR3 is CASAGGTYNEQFF. CDR3 in DNA: TGTGCCAGCGCGGGGGGAACCTACAATGAGCAGTTCTTC.

This clone was counted a few times. CDR3 in amino acids: CASSYHRDRAGEEQYF. CDR3 coding DNA: TGTGCCAGCAGCTACCACCGGGACAGGGCGGGGGAAGAGCAGTACTTC. The V gene is TRBV7-9, the J gene TRBJ2-7, with 9 bases lining up with TRBD1. CDR3 length equals 16 residues. V was clipped by 4 bases and J by 7 bases; unmatched bases: 14. Per the germline V gene, CDR1 is SEHNR and CDR2 is FQNEAQ (reference sequence).

This clone was seen a single time. V and J are TRBV2 and TRBJ2-6; weak D call: TRBD2 (6 bases). This CDR3 spans 15 amino acids. Germline-derived CDR1 and CDR2 are SNHLY and FYNNEI. Deletions cut 4 bases from V and 0 bases from J, with 7 bases between. This CDR3 is CASSAEGSGANVLTF. The CDR3 nucleotides read TGTGCCAGCAGTGCGGAGGGCTCTGGGGCCAACGTCCTGACTTTC.

This chain links TRBV28 with TRBJ1-2; 11 bases match TRBD1. Germline values: CDR1 MDHEN, CDR2 SYDVKM. The CDR3 runs to 17 residues. V dropped 6 bases and J dropped 4; count of bases not matched to a gene: 13. Written as DNA, the CDR3 is TGTGCCAGCAGCCTTACGACCGGGACAGGGGGAGGCTATGGCTACACCTTC. Amino acid sequence: CASSLTTGTGGGYGYTF.

V usage is TRBV28 and J usage is TRBJ1-5, with TRBD1 identical over 8 bases. V lost 7 bases to trimming and J lost 7 bases; unmatched junction nucleotides: 9. Germline CDR1 MDHEN, CDR2 SYDVKM. This CDR3 spans 14 amino acids. The CDR3 loop is CASIAGGAGQPQHF. As DNA, the CDR3 is TGTGCCAGCATTGCAGGGGGCGCGGGGCAGCCCCAGCATTTT.

The rearrangement links TRBV6-5 to TRBJ1-2; D might be TRBD1 (5 bases). Germline CDR1 is MNHEY and CDR2 is SVGAGI. CDR3 length: 13 amino acids. Trimming left V 2 bases short and J 2 bases short, with 6 bases between. CDR3 nucleotides: TGTGCCAGCAGTTACGGGGGGAACTATGGCTACACCTTC. Translated, it gives CASSYGGNYGYTF.

The chain carries TRBV5-1 and TRBJ2-7; 7 nucleotides match TRBD1. This CDR3 has 16 amino acids. The V segment lost 6 bases and the J segment 3 bases; nucleotides outside the gene matches: 15. Germline values: CDR1 SGHRS, CDR2 YFSETQ. The CDR3 DNA sequence: TGCGCCAGCAAATCGACTCTCGAGGACAGGAACTACGAGCAGTACGTC. Encoded protein: CASKSTLEDRNYEQYV.

This chain uses TRBV6-2 or TRBV6-3 with TRBJ2-7, with 7 bases lining up with TRBD2. The germline V gene has CDR1 MNHEY and CDR2 SVGEGT. The V segment lost 2 bases and the J segment 11 bases; nucleotides outside the gene matches: 6. The CDR3 covers 12 residues. Written as DNA, the CDR3 is TGTGCCAGCAGTTACAGCCGGGGGAGGGAGTACTTC. Translated, it gives CASSYSRGREYF.

The chain couples TRBV5-1 to TRBJ2-1; a possible D gene is TRBD2 (6 bases). V was pared by 3 bases and J by 14 bases, with 15 bases between. The germline V gene has CDR1 SGHRS and CDR2 YFSETQ. CDR3 length: 12 residues. The chain's CDR3 is CASSSFQGGEFF. CDR3 DNA: TGCGCCAGCAGCTCCTTCCAGGGCGGGGAGTTCTTC.

This chain uses TRBV5-4 with TRBJ1-2; 10 bases map to TRBD1. Germline V gives CDR1 SGHNT, CDR2 YYREEE (reference sequence). The V gene end was trimmed by 0 bases and the J gene end by 3 bases; junction bases not matched to a gene: 2. The CDR3 sequence is 15 residues long. The CDR3 sequence is CASSLGGQGHYGYTF. The CDR3 bases are TGTGCCAGCAGCTTGGGGGGACAGGGGCACTATGGCTACACCTTC.